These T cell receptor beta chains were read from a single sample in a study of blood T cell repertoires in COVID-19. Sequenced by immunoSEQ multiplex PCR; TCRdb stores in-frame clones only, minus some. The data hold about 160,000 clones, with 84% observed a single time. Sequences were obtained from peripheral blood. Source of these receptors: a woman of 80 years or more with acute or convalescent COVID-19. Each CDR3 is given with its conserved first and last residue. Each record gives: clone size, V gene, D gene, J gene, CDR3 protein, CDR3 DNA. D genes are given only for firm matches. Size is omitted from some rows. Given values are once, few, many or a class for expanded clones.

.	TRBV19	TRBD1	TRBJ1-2	CASSIPRGTSYGYTF	TGTGCCAGTAGTATACCCAGGGGGACTTCCTATGGCTACACCTTC
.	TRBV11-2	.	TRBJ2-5	CASSLVGAYVTQYF	TGTGCCAGCAGCTTAGTGGGGGCCTATGTGACCCAGTACTTC
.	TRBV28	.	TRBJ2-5	CASSFHRGKTQYF	TGTGCCAGCAGTTTTCACAGAGGGAAGACCCAGTACTTC
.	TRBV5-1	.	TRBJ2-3	CASSRRGVVKDTQYF	TGCGCCAGCAGCAGGAGGGGCGTTGTTAAAGATACGCAGTATTTT
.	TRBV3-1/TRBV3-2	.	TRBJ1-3	CASRQAVSGNTIYF	TGTGCCAGCAGGCAAGCCGTCTCTGGAAACACCATATATTTT
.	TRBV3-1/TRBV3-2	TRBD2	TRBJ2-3	CASSQGIAGGTDTQYF	TGTGCCAGCAGCCAAGGAATAGCGGGGGGAACAGATACGCAGTATTTT
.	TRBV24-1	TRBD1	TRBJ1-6	CATSDAHIRGGQSSYNSPLHF	TGTGCCACCAGTGATGCCCACATCCGGGGGGGACAGAGCTCCTATAATTCACCCCTCCACTTT
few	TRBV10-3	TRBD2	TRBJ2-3	CAIRGGNTDTQYF	TGTGCCATCAGGGGAGGGAACACAGATACGCAGTATTTT
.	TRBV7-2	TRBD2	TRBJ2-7	CASSPSRLAGGREQYF	TGTGCCAGCAGCCCTAGCAGGCTAGCGGGGGGACGGGAGCAGTACTTC
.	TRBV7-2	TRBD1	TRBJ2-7	CASSPSTGVFDEQYF	TGTGCCAGCAGCCCGTCGACAGGGGTTTTTGACGAGCAGTACTTC